Listed here are 13 T cell receptor beta chains from one sample, sequenced in a study of regulatory T cells in long-lasting Graves disease (TCRdb year 2021). The label giving this sample's time point can be read as: newly diagnosed GD, antithyroid drugs for less than 3 months. For both TCR sequencing and RNA sequencing, RNA was extracted from PBMCs using TRIzol. Preparation of the library involved multiplex PCR. These reads were obtained on an Illumina HiSeq 4000. TCR beta libraries were built with iRepertoire HTBI primers and Arm-PCR amplification of CDR3 regions. Clones were called with MiXCR by TCRdb after fastp trimmed the public reads at Q25, and only in-frame beta chains were retained. Each CDR3 protein appears once, grouped with its most common genes and DNA. Present in this sample are about 500,000 distinct CDR3 sequences, around 12% of which were seen just once. Of the sample, around 9.3% is held by the ten largest clones.

These same data were also listed under a study on T cells in Graves' hyperthyroidism and ophthalmopathy.

The material sequenced was peripheral blood mononuclear cells (PBMCs), taken at new diagnosis, from a patient treated with antithyroid drugs. The origin of the receptors is a young woman with Graves disease. Donor details come from another sample of the same person, matched by shared clones.

This clonotype was detected many times. V is TRBV20-1 and J is TRBJ1-1; 8 nucleotides align to TRBD1. The V gene end was trimmed by 2 bases and the J gene end by 11 bases; junction bases not matched to a gene: 19. The germline CDR1 and CDR2 sequences are DFQATT and SNEGSKA (reference sequence). The CDR3 is made up of 16 amino acids. The CDR3 sequence: CSARRPPGQGAVGAFF. The DNA for the CDR3 is TGCAGTGCTAGACGTCCCCCCGGACAGGGCGCGGTAGGGGCTTTCTTT.

This chain links TRBV10-2 with TRBJ2-1; D unclear. The CDR3 is 12 amino acids. Germline-derived CDR1 and CDR2 are WSHSY and SAAADI. Deletions cut 3 bases from V and 10 bases from J, with 10 bases between. The CDR3 loop reads CASSDSSIEQFF. The DNA for the CDR3 is TGCGCCAGCAGTGATTCCTCTATAGAGCAGTTCTTC.

This clonotype was seen ten or more times. The chain recombines TRBV30 with TRBJ2-3; 7 positions match TRBD2. In germline, CDR1 is GTSNPN, CDR2 SVGIG (reference sequence). V shed 2 bases, J shed 5 bases, and the junction held 10 bases outside the gene matches. The length of the CDR3 is 15 residues. The CDR3, as DNA: TGTGCCTGGAGTAGAGGACTAGAGAGTGGAGATACGCAGTATTTT. Translation gives CAWSRGLESGDTQYF.

This clonotype was recorded at least ten times. The chain employs TRBV11-3 and TRBJ2-5, with 13 bases that match TRBD2. Per the germline V gene, CDR1 is SGHNT and CDR2 is YENEEA. The CDR3 length is 17 residues. The V segment lost 2 bases and the J segment 5 bases; nucleotides outside the gene matches: 8. CDR3 region: CASSLNLRLAGGETQYF. The CDR3 DNA reads as TGTGCCAGCAGCTTAAATCTCCGACTAGCGGGAGGCGAGACCCAGTACTTC.

There are many counts of this clonotype. The rearrangement joins TRBV3-1 to TRBJ1-1; no clear D gene. CDR1 is LGHDT, CDR2 YNNKEL, per germline (reference sequence). The CDR3 loop spans 12 amino acids. Deletions cut 3 bases from V and 8 bases from J, with 10 bases between. The CDR3 region has the DNA TGTGCCAGCAGCCATGGGCCTTCGGAAGCTTTCTTT. Amino acids: CASSHGPSEAFF.

This clonotype came up once. A much bigger clone sits one base away, suggesting this may be a read error. The V call is TRBV7-9, the J call TRBJ2-7; D is ambiguous. CDR3 length: 12 residues. Germline V gene lookup returns CDR1 SEHNR and CDR2 FQNEAQ (reference sequence). CDR3 sequence: CARRRLTYGQYF. The CDR3 DNA reads TGTGCCAGGCGCCGATTAACCTACGGGCAGTACTTC.

This clonotype was seen a handful of times. CDR3 sequence reads: CATSSMYREGPGELFF. CDR3 DNA sequence: TGTGCCACCAGCAGCATGTATCGGGAGGGCCCCGGGGAGCTGTTTTTT. The gene calls are TRBV15 and TRBJ2-2; 8 bases map to TRBD2. CDR3 length: 16 residues. Germline V gene sequence: CDR1 LNHNV, CDR2 YYDKDF (reference sequence). Trimming removed 3 bases from V and 6 bases from J; junction bases left unmatched: 9.

For this clonotype: Because it lacks the conserved phenylalanine or tryptophan at the end, this CDR3 is likely a read error. This chain uses TRBV7-8 with TRBJ1-6, with D possibly TRBD1 on 5 matching bases. Germline assignment: CDR1 SGHVS and CDR2 FQNEAQ. The CDR3 extends over 20 amino acids. With 1 base removed from V and 5 bases from J, the gap between germline ends came to 24 bases. The CDR3 loop is CASSLEEVGTPTTDNSPLHS. The CDR3 DNA is TGTGCCAGCAGCTTAGAAGAGGTCGGGACTCCGACTACGGATAATTCACCCCTCCACTCT.

There are many counts of this clonotype. This chain joins TRBV24-1 and TRBJ1-2; D uncertain. Trimming pared 5 bases from V and 3 bases from J, leaving 6 bases between. The CDR3 runs to 12 residues. The germline CDR1 and CDR2 sequences are KGHDR and SFDVKD. The CDR3 DNA is TGTGCCACCAGTGTCGGAGACTATGGCTACACCTTC. This encodes CATSVGDYGYTF.

The chain couples TRBV14 to TRBJ2-2; no reliable D call. CDR1 is SGHDN, CDR2 FVKESK, per germline. V was trimmed by 6 bases and J by 0 bases, leaving 8 bases between them. The CDR3 loop spans 14 amino acids. CDR3 DNA sequence: TGTGCCAGCAGACCCAGCGCGAACACCGGGGAGCTGTTTTTT. Residues: CASRPSANTGELFF.

This clonotype has a count of ten or more. The chain combines TRBV24-1 with TRBJ1-5; the D is unclear. The germline CDR1 and CDR2 sequences are KGHDR and SFDVKD. Trimming shortened V by 8 bases and J by 7 bases, and 2 bases separated the two germline ends. The CDR3 loop spans 9 amino acids. CDR3 sequence: CATMQPQHF. DNA for the CDR3: TGTGCCACCATGCAGCCCCAGCATTTT.

This clonotype was seen many times. The rearrangement uses TRBV7-9 and TRBJ1-2; 12 nucleotides align to TRBD1. Trimming cost V 0 bases and J 7 bases; bases outside gene matches: 3. The CDR3 loop spans 15 amino acids. CDR1 and CDR2 (germline): SEHNR, FQNEAQ (reference sequence). CDR3 residues: CASSLAGTGGFGYTF. The CDR3 nucleotides are TGTGCCAGCAGCTTAGCGGGGACAGGGGGCTTTGGCTACACCTTC.

This clonotype was observed a single time. The genes are TRBV19 and TRBJ2-1; 7 bases fit TRBD2. Unmatched junction bases numbered 8, after V lost 6 bases and J lost 0 bases. This CDR3 has 16 residues. Germline V gene lookup returns CDR1 LNHDA and CDR2 SQIVND (reference sequence). The CDR3 sequence: CASSHGTKSSYNEQFF. The CDR3 coding sequence is TGTGCCAGTAGCCATGGGACTAAGAGCTCCTACAATGAGCAGTTCTTC.